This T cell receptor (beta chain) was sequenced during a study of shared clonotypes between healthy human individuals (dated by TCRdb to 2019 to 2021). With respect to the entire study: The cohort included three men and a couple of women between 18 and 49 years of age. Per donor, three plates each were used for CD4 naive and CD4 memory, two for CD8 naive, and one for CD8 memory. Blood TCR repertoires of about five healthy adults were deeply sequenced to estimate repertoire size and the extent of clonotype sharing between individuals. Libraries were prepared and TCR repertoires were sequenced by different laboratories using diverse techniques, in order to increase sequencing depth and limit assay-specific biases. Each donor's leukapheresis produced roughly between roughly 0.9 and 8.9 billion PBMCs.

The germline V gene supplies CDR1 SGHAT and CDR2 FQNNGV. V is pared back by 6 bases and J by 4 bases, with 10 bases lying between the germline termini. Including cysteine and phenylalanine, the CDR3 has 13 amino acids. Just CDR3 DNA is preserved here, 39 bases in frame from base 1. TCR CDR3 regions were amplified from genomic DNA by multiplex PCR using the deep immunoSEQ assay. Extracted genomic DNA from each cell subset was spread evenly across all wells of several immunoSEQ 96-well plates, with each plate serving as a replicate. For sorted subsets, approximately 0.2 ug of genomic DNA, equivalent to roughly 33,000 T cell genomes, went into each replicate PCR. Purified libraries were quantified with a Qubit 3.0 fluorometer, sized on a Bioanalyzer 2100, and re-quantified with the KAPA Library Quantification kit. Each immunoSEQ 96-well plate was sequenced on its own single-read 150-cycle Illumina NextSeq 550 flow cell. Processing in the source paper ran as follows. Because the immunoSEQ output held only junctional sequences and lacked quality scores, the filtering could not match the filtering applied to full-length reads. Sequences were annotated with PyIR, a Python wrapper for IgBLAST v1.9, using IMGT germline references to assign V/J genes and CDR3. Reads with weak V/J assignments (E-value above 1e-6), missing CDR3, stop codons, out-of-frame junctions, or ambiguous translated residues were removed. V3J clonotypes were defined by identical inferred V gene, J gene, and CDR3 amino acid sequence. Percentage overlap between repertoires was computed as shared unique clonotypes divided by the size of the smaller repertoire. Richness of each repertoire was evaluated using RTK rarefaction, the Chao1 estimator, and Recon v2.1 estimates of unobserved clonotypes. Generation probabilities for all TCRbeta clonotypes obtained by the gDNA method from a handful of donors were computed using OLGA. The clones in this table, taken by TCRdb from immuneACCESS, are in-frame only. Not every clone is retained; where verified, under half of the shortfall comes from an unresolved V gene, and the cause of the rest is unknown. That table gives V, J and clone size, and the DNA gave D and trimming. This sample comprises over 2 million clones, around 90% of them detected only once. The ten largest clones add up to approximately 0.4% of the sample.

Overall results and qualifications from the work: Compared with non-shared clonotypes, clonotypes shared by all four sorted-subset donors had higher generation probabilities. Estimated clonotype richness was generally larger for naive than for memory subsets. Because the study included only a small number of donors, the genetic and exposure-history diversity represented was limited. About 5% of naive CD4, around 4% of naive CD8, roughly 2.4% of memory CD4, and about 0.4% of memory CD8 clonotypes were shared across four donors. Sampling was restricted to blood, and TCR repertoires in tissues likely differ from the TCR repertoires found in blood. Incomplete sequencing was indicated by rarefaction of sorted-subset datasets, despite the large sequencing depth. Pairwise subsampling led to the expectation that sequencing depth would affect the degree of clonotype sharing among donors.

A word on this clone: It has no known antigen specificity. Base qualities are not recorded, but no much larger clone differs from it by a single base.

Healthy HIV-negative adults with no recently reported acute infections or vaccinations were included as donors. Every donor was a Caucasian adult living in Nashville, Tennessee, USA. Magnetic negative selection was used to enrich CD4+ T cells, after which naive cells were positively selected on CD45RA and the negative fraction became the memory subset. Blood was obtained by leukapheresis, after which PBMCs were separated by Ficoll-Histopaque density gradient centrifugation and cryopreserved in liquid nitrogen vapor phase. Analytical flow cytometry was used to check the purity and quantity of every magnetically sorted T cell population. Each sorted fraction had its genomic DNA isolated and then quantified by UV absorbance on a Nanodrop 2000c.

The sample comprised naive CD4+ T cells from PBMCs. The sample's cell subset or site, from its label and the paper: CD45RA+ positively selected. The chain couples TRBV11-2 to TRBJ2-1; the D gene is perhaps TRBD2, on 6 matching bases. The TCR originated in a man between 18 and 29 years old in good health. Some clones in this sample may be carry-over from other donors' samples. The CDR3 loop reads CASRLAQYNEQFF. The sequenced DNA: TGTGCCAGCAGACTAGCTCAGTACAATGAGCAGTTCTTC.